A selection of T cell receptor beta chains follows, all from one sample in a study of CD8 T cells in ankylosing spondylitis. One entry per CDR3 protein results from TCRdb running MiXCR on the 5' RACE reads. The table includes around 31,000 distinct CDR3 sequences, roughly 33% detected once. Sequenced input: synovial fluid, either unsorted or a sorted T cell fraction (not recorded which). All receptors come from a male donor with ankylosing spondylitis. Each CDR3 is given with its conserved first and last residue. A D gene is named only where the DNA matches it firmly. Expanded clones get a size class; other rows say once, few or many, or leave the size out.

d_gene,v_gene,j_gene,abundance,CDR3aa,CDR3nt
TRBD2,TRBV4-2,TRBJ2-2,.,CASRLPLAGMADTGELFF,TGTGCCAGCAGGCTACCTCTAGCGGGAATGGCGGACACCGGGGAGCTGTTTTTT
.,TRBV6-1,TRBJ1-1,.,CASRERQLNTEAFF,TGTGCCAGCCGGGAACGACAGCTGAACACTGAAGCTTTCTTT
TRBD1,TRBV29-1,TRBJ1-5,many,CSVGTGGNQPQHF,TGCAGCGTTGGGACAGGGGGTAATCAGCCCCAGCATTTT
TRBD1,TRBV5-4,TRBJ1-3,.,CASSPGTGGSGNTIYF,TGTGCCAGCAGCCCCGGGACAGGGGGCTCTGGAAACACCATATATTTT
.,TRBV21-1,TRBJ1-1,.,CASSPPWGTEAFF,TGTGCCAGCAGCCCCCCCTGGGGGACTGAAGCTTTCTTT
TRBD2,TRBV7-7,TRBJ2-4,few,CASSPPLSGMKKNIQYF,TGTGCCAGCAGCCCGCCGCTTAGCGGGATGAAGAAAAACATTCAGTACTTC
.,TRBV5-1,TRBJ2-7,few,CASSLGPQEAYEQYF,TGCGCCAGCAGCTTGGGGCCCCAAGAGGCCTACGAGCAGTACTTC
TRBD1,TRBV20-1,TRBJ1-1,.,CSARAPTGTGGTEAFF,TGCAGTGCTAGAGCCCCCACCGGGACAGGGGGCACTGAAGCTTTCTTT
.,TRBV29-1,TRBJ2-5,.,CSVESGALESFQETQYF,TGCAGCGTTGAATCGGGGGCTTTGGAGAGCTTCCAAGAGACCCAGTACTTC
TRBD1,TRBV4-1,TRBJ1-1,many,CASSPWTGVNTEAFF,TGCGCCAGCAGCCCTTGGACAGGGGTGAACACTGAAGCTTTCTTT
.,TRBV7-9,TRBJ2-1,few,CASSDRSEQFF,TGTGCCAGCAGCGACCGTTCTGAGCAGTTCTTC
.,TRBV11-2,TRBJ1-6,few,CASSSYREVGSPLHF,TGTGCCAGCAGCTCCTACAGGGAAGTGGGTTCACCCCTCCACTTT
.,TRBV12-3/TRBV12-4,TRBJ1-6,few,CASSLIGSSYNSPLHF,TGTGCCAGCAGTTTAATCGGGAGCTCCTATAATTCACCCCTCCACTTT
.,TRBV3-1,TRBJ1-2,.,CASSQEAGPNYGYTF,TGTGCCAGCAGCCAAGAAGCAGGTCCTAACTATGGCTACACCTTC
TRBD2,TRBV20-1,TRBJ2-1,.,CSARALAGDQGEQFF,TGCAGTGCTAGAGCCCTAGCGGGAGATCAGGGTGAGCAGTTCTTC
TRBD1,TRBV27,TRBJ2-2,.,CASSPEGAQGWNTGELFF,TGTGCCAGCAGTCCCGAGGGGGCGCAGGGGTGGAACACCGGGGAGCTGTTTTTT
.,TRBV9,TRBJ1-2,.,CASSPPTANYGYTF,TGTGCCAGCAGCCCGCCGACAGCTAACTATGGCTACACCTTC
TRBD2,TRBV10-3,TRBJ2-1,few,CAISARDYENEQFF,TGTGCCATCAGTGCCCGGGACTATGAAAATGAGCAGTTCTTC
.,TRBV3-1,TRBJ1-1,large,CASSQDSRAGTEAFF,TGTGCCAGCAGCCAAGATTCTAGGGCGGGCACTGAAGCTTTCTTT
.,TRBV10-3,TRBJ1-2,few,CAIKGHVDALYGYTF,TGTGCCATCAAAGGACACGTCGACGCACTTTATGGCTACACCTTC
TRBD1,TRBV11-2,TRBJ2-1,.,CASSRDRLPHNEQFF,TGTGCCAGCAGCCGGGACAGGCTACCTCACAATGAGCAGTTCTTC
.,TRBV20-1,TRBJ1-2,.,CSAPGSGVYGYTF,TGCAGTGCTCCAGGTAGTGGGGTCTATGGCTACACCTTC
TRBD1,TRBV7-8,TRBJ1-6,few,CASRPDRGNSPLHF,TGTGCCAGCAGACCCGACAGGGGTAATTCACCCCTCCACTTT
TRBD1,TRBV12-5,TRBJ2-5,.,CASGSDRGLETQYF,TGTGCTAGTGGTTCCGACAGGGGATTGGAGACCCAGTACTTC
.,TRBV11-2,TRBJ1-1,few,CASSLAGEVTEAFF,TGTGCCAGCAGCTTAGCAGGGGAGGTCACTGAAGCTTTCTTT
.,TRBV10-1,TRBJ2-1,.,CASSYRTELSSYNEQFF,TGCGCCAGCAGTTACAGGACGGAGTTGAGCTCCTACAATGAGCAGTTCTTC
.,TRBV5-5,TRBJ1-6,.,CASSRGQNNSPLHF,TGTGCCAGCAGCCGCGGACAGAATAATTCACCCCTCCACTTT
TRBD2,TRBV6-1,TRBJ2-7,.,CASRTRTSPATDEQYF,TGTGCCAGCAGAACCCGGACTAGCCCTGCTACGGACGAGCAGTACTTC
TRBD2,TRBV10-3,TRBJ2-5,few,CAISESRSGRYQETQYF,TGTGCCATCAGTGAGTCCCGGAGCGGGAGGTACCAAGAGACCCAGTACTTC
.,TRBV29-1,TRBJ2-6,few,CSVPSGANVLTF,TGCAGCGTGCCCTCTGGGGCCAACGTCCTGACTTTC
TRBD2,TRBV6-1,TRBJ2-1,few,CASSEAPLAGAGGDEQFF,TGTGCCAGCAGTGAAGCTCCACTAGCGGGAGCGGGGGGCGATGAGCAGTTCTTC
.,TRBV2,TRBJ1-2,many,CASPGLAIRSDGYTF,TGTGCCAGTCCGGGACTGGCGATACGTAGTGATGGCTACACCTTC
TRBD1,TRBV7-2,TRBJ1-3,few,CASSSTGGGNTIYF,TGTGCCAGCAGCTCGACAGGGGGTGGAAACACCATATATTTT
.,TRBV20-1,TRBJ2-1,.,CSARDPWDKSSYNEQFF,TGCAGTGCTAGAGATCCCTGGGATAAGAGCTCCTACAATGAGCAGTTCTTC
.,TRBV4-1,TRBJ2-1,many,CASGMDGSYNEQFF,TGCGCCAGCGGCATGGACGGCTCCTACAATGAGCAGTTCTTC
.,TRBV27,TRBJ2-1,.,CASSFGAANEQFF,TGTGCCAGCAGTTTTGGTGCGGCCAATGAGCAGTTCTTC
TRBD2,TRBV9,TRBJ2-1,many,CASSVVSGGYNEQFF,TGTGCCAGCAGCGTAGTTAGCGGGGGATACAATGAGCAGTTCTTC
TRBD2,TRBV20-1,TRBJ2-1,.,CSVPGGDGLGITSYNEQFF,TGCAGTGTCCCGGGTGGGGATGGACTAGGAATCACCTCCTACAATGAGCAGTTCTTC
.,TRBV3-1,TRBJ1-1,few,CASSPLAQVGGTEAFF,TGTGCCAGCAGCCCTCTGGCCCAGGTGGGGGGGACTGAAGCTTTCTTT